Following are 3 T cell receptor beta chains from one sample sequenced in a study of T cell responses to AZD1222 COVID-19 vaccine (dated by TCRdb to the early 2020s). Library prep was done by the immunoSEQ multiplex PCR assay. TCRdb holds this immuneACCESS table with in-frame rearrangements only. Some clones are missing; in checked studies, unresolved V genes explain under half, and the rest has no known cause. The sample data list about 83,000 clones, and 80% to 90% of these were observed just once. 31% of the sample belongs to the ten largest clones. What the time point label conveys for this sample: baseline before first vaccination. The specimen comprised peripheral blood, sampled on day 0 of AZD1222 vaccination. The source is an adult in good health.

V is TRBV11-2 and J is TRBJ2-3; possibly TRBD2 for D (7 bases). Germline V gene lookup returns CDR1 SGHAT and CDR2 FQNNGV. Trimming took 5 bases from V and 3 from J, leaving 15 bases between them. The CDR3 runs 15 residues. The CDR3 coding sequence is TGTGCCAGCAGCCCTCACAGGGAGGGAACAGATACGCAGTATTTT. Translation gives CASSPHREGTDTQYF.

This clone was observed a handful of times. V usage is TRBV19 and J usage is TRBJ1-1, with TRBD1 matching over 9 bases. Germline loops: CDR1 LNHDA, CDR2 SQIVND (reference sequence). J was trimmed by 4 bases and V by 7 bases; bases with no gene match: 7. CDR3 size: 14 residues. The CDR3 here is CASIPGQGFTEAFF. The CDR3 nucleotides read TGTGCCAGTATTCCGGGACAGGGTTTCACTGAAGCTTTCTTT.

The chain is built from TRBV7-2 and TRBJ1-4; D perhaps matches TRBD1 (6 bases). Germline V lookup: CDR1 SGHTA, CDR2 FQGNSA. V lost 1 base, J lost 6 bases, and 18 bases lay in between. The CDR3 is 17 residues long. DNA of the CDR3: TGTGCCAGCAGCTTAGTACAGGGTGAGATCGGAGATGAAAAACTGTTTTTT. It encodes CASSLVQGEIGDEKLFF.